This T cell receptor (beta chain) was recorded in a study of T-cell memory formation after mild COVID-19. Sample barcodes and UMIs were carried by the TCR alpha and TCR beta cDNA libraries that 5'RACE generated with constant-segment primers. MiXCR, applied by TCRdb to the 5' RACE reads, yields one record per CDR3 protein. The sample gives some 210,000 distinct CDR3 sequences, 27% of which show up once; around 10% is in the top ten. The sample holds a few counts of this clonotype. The sequencing sample was made of PBMCs or a T cell subset sorted from them (not recorded which). This TCR was sampled from an adult woman who had mild COVID-19 (a few samples of this study predate the infection). Cell type and time point are not known.

The CDR3 protein is CASSLARDRVYEQYF. The CDR3 DNA reads TGTGCCAGCAGCTTAGCGCGGGACAGGGTGTACGAGCAGTACTTC. The V gene is TRBV7-6, the J gene TRBJ2-7; 9 bases are a match to TRBD1. Germline V gene lookup returns CDR1 SGHVS and CDR2 FNYEAQ. CDR3 length: 15 amino acids. With 0 bases clipped from V and 4 bases from J, the junction kept 4 bases outside the gene matches.